This T cell receptor (beta chain) was recovered during a study of control samples from healthy donors and cancer patients. The method was immunoSEQ multiplex PCR; TCRdb's version includes in-frame clones alone and lacks a portion of them. Altogether 150,000 or so clones are present, roughly 90% being singletons, with the ten largest covering around 12%. The CDR3 sequence is 15 residues long. With V trimmed by 4 bases and J by 5 bases, 9 bases remained unmatched. Germline V gene lookup returns CDR1 SGHDT and CDR2 YYEEEE. The sequence was obtained from a young man in good health. V is TRBV5-6 and J is TRBJ2-3, with 8 bases matching TRBD1. Source material: blood. The CDR3 sequence: CASSETGAHRDTQYF. CDR3 coding DNA: TGTGCCAGCAGCGAGACAGGGGCCCACCGAGATACGCAGTATTTT. The whole variable domain, remainder taken from reference TRBV5-6 and TRBJ2-3, is DAGVTQSPTHLIKTRGQQVTLRCSPKSGHDTVSWYQQALGQGPQFIFQYYEEEERQRGNFPDRFSGHQFPNYSSELNVNALLLGDSALYLCASSETGAHRDTQYFGPGTRLTVL.